What follows are 16 T cell receptor beta chains derived from one specimen sequenced in a study of cytomegalovirus exposure and HLA in healthy donors. The primer mix had 60 Vbeta and 13 Jbeta primers. The repertoire was sequenced with immunoSEQ multiplex PCR; TCRdb's copy has only in-frame clones and lacks some. The sample includes 150,000 to 200,000 clones, about 84% of them seen just once. The sequenced sample was PBMCs. The receptors originated from a woman aged 25 to 39 in good health and CMV-seropositive.

This clone appeared a few times. The chain uses TRBV7-8 and TRBJ1-5; D is uncertain. The V gene lost 0 bases and the J gene lost 2 bases, with 8 bases spanning the gap. The CDR3 runs 15 residues. Per the germline V gene, CDR1 is SGHVS and CDR2 is FQNEAQ. This CDR3 reads CASSLASRGNQPQHF. DNA for the CDR3: TGTGCCAGCAGCTTAGCGAGCCGGGGCAATCAGCCCCAGCATTTT.

V usage is TRBV5-6 and J usage is TRBJ2-3; 8 positions agree with TRBD2. The ends lost 4 bases at V and 2 bases at J; junction bases unmatched: 12. The CDR3 contains 17 residues. Germline-derived CDR1 and CDR2 are SGHDT and YYEEEE. The CDR3 DNA reads TGTGCCAGCAGCCTACTTGGCGGGAGGTCTTCCACAGATACGCAGTATTTT. This codes for CASSLLGGRSSTDTQYF.

This chain uses TRBV6-6 with TRBJ1-2, with TRBD1 as a possible D gene (5 bases). The CDR3 runs 11 residues. V was clipped by 7 bases and J by 7 bases, with 10 bases between them. The germline V gene has CDR1 MNHNY and CDR2 SVGAGI (reference sequence). The CDR3 region is CASKQEGGYTF. The CDR3 DNA reads as TGTGCCAGCAAACAGGAAGGTGGCTACACCTTC.

The V and J genes are TRBV18 and TRBJ2-5, with 9 nucleotides matching TRBD1. The CDR3 is 14 residues long. In germline, CDR1 is KGHSH, CDR2 LQKENI. J lost 5 bases, V lost 2 bases, and 3 bases had no gene match. The CDR3 nucleotides read TGTGCCAGCTCACCAGGGACAGGGCGGGAGACCCAGTACTTC. The encoded protein is CASSPGTGRETQYF.

CDR3 sequence reads: CASSSWNLRDRLYEQYF. CDR3 sequence (DNA): TGTGCCAGCAGTTCTTGGAACCTCCGGGACAGACTATACGAGCAGTACTTC. The chain joins TRBV28 to TRBJ2-7; the match to TRBD1 covers 7 bases. The trim removed 4 bases at V and 4 bases at J, leaving 16 bases unmatched. The germline CDR1 and CDR2 sequences are MDHEN and SYDVKM. The CDR3 spans 17 residues.

This clone appeared a few times. The J gene is TRBJ2-7, the V gene TRBV7-2; tentative D call: TRBD2 (6 bases). Between the trimmed V and J ends, which lost 2 bases and 1 base, there was a span of 9 bases. The CDR3 covers 14 residues. Germline CDR1 and CDR2: SGHTA and FQGNSA. CDR3 sequence (DNA): TGTGCCAGCAGCTTACGGGCGGGGTCCTACGAGCAGTACTTC. This encodes CASSLRAGSYEQYF.

The chain links TRBV4-1 to TRBJ1-4; possible D gene TRBD1, 6 bases. CDR3 length: 14 residues. CDR1 is MGHRA, CDR2 YSYEKL, per germline. The V and J ends lost 6 bases and 7 bases respectively, with 15 bases between them. The CDR3 protein is CASRRRQAGEKLFF. CDR3 coding DNA: TGCGCCAGCAGACGGCGACAGGCTGGTGAAAAACTGTTTTTT.

This chain uses TRBV7-8 with TRBJ2-7, with D possibly being TRBD1 (6 bases). V was pared by 5 bases and J by 2 bases, with 10 bases between. CDR1 and CDR2 from the germline V gene are SGHVS and FQNEAQ. CDR3 length: 13 amino acids. In DNA form, the CDR3 reads TGTGCCAGCAGCGCCCGGACAGCCTACGAGCAGTACTTC. Protein sequence: CASSARTAYEQYF.

The genes are TRBV7-6 and TRBJ2-1, with 7 bases fitting TRBD2. The CDR3 runs 15 residues. V shed 6 bases, J shed 8 bases, and the junction held 13 bases outside the gene matches. Germline V gene sequence: CDR1 SGHVS, CDR2 FNYEAQ. DNA of the CDR3: TGTGCCAGCAGTTATAGCGGGTCGATTAAGGATGAGCAGTTCTTC. Translating gives CASSYSGSIKDEQFF.

This clone was seen just once. The chain has TRBV11-2 and TRBJ1-4; weak D call: TRBD1 (5 bases). This CDR3 is 15 amino acids long. The germline V gene has CDR1 SGHAT and CDR2 FQNNGV. Trimming cost V 0 bases and J 8 bases, with 13 bases left between them. The CDR3 sequence: CASSLDPGLEEKLFF. In DNA form, the CDR3 reads TGTGCCAGCAGCTTAGATCCAGGGTTAGAGGAAAAACTGTTTTTT. Based on the CDR3 plus reference TRBV11-2 and TRBJ1-4, the full variable domain is EAGVAQSPRYKIIEKRQSVAFWCNPISGHATLYWYQQILGQGPKLLIQFQNNGVVDDSQLPKDRFSAERLKGVDSTLKIQPAKLEDSAVYLCASSLDPGLEEKLFFGSGTQLSVL.

V and J are TRBV15 and TRBJ2-5, with TRBD2 matching 7 bases. The CDR3 length is 15 residues. V shed 0 bases and J 4 bases; nucleotides not matched to a gene: 5. Germline assignment: CDR1 LNHNV and CDR2 YYDKDF (reference sequence). The chain's CDR3 is CATSRDRGELETQYF. The CDR3 coding sequence is TGTGCCACCAGCAGAGATCGGGGGGAGTTAGAGACCCAGTACTTC. The full variable domain, rest sourced from reference TRBV15 and TRBJ2-5, is DAMVIQNPRYQVTQFGKPVTLSCSQTLNHNVMYWYQQKSSQAPKLLFHYYDKDFNNEADTPDNFQSRRPNTSFCFLDIRSPGLGDTAMYLCATSRDRGELETQYFGPGTRLLVL.

J is TRBJ2-7 and V is TRBV6-5, with D maybe TRBD2 (6 bases). V was clipped by 6 bases and J by 5 bases, with 17 bases between them. The CDR3 loop spans 14 amino acids. The germline V gene encodes CDR1 MNHEY and CDR2 SVGAGI. The CDR3 bases are TGTGCCAGCAGCGAGAACCGGGACTTCCACGAGCAGTACTTC. Translation gives CASSENRDFHEQYF.

The V call is TRBV6-1, the J call TRBJ2-7; D might be TRBD1 (6 bases). CDR3 length: 14 amino acids. The V end was cut by 5 bases, the J end by 0 bases, with 11 bases between. Germline-derived CDR1 and CDR2 are MNHNS and SASEGT. The CDR3 loop is CASSQTGASYEQYF. CDR3 nucleotides: TGTGCCAGCAGTCAGACAGGCGCCTCCTACGAGCAGTACTTC.

Only a few counts were recorded for this clone. The chain links TRBV7-2 to TRBJ1-1, with 9 bases identical to TRBD1. CDR3 length equals 17 residues. V lost 5 bases and J lost 5; bases outside the gene matches: 15. Per the germline V gene, CDR1 is SGHTA and CDR2 is FQGNSA. As DNA, the CDR3 is TGTGCCAGCAGCCCATATGGACCTGGACAGGGGTATACTGAAGCTTTCTTT. Encoded protein: CASSPYGPGQGYTEAFF.

This clone was seen only a few times. The V and J genes are TRBV5-1 and TRBJ1-6; D is unclear. Per germline, CDR1 SGHRS and CDR2 YFSETQ. This CDR3 has 15 residues. V was shortened by 1 base and J by 7 bases, with 12 bases between the two germline ends. In DNA form, the CDR3 reads TGCGCCAGCAGCTTGCAGCTGGACTCAAATTCACCCCTCCACTTT. Translation: CASSLQLDSNSPLHF.

The chain has TRBV28 and TRBJ1-4; D remains unclear. The CDR3 has 12 amino acids. Deletions cut 3 bases from V and 10 bases from J, with 9 bases between. The germline V gene has CDR1 MDHEN and CDR2 SYDVKM. CDR3 loop: CASSLGQAKLFF. As DNA, the CDR3 is TGTGCCAGCAGTTTGGGCCAGGCAAAACTGTTTTTT.